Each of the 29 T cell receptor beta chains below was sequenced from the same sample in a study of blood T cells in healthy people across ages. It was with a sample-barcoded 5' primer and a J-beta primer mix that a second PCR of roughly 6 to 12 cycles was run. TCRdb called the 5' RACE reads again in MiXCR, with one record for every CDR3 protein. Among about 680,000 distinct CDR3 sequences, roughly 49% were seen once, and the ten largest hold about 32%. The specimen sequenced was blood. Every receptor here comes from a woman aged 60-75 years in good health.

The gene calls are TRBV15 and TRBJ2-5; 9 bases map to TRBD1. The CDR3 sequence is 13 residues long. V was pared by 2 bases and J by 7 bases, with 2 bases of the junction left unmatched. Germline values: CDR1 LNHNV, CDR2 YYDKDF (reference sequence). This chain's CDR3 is CATSRTGGWTQYF. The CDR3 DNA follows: TGTGCCACCAGCAGAACAGGGGGCTGGACCCAGTACTTC.

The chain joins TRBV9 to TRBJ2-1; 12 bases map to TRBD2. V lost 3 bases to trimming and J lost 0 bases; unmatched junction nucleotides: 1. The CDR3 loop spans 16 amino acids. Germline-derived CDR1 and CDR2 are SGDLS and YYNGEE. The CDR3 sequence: CASSGTSGDSYNEQFF. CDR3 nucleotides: TGTGCCAGCAGCGGGACTAGCGGGGACTCCTACAATGAGCAGTTCTTC.

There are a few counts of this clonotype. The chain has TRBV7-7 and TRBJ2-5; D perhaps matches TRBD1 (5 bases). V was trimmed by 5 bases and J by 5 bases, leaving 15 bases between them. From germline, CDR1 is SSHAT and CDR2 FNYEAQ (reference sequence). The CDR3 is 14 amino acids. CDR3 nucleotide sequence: TGTGCCAGCAGCCCTAGAAGCAAGGGGGAGACCCAGTACTTC. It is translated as CASSPRSKGETQYF.

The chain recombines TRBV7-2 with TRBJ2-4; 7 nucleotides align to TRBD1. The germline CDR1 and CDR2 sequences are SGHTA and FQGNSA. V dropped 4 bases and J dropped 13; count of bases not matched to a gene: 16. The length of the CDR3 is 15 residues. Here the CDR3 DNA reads TGTGCCAGCAGCTCGGTGACAGGGTCCCAGTTTGAGCAGTACTTC. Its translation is CASSSVTGSQFEQYF.

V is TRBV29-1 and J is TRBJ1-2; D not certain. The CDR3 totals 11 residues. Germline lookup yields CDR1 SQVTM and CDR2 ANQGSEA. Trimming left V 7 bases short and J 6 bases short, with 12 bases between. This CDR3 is CSGDGENGYTF. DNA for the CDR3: TGCAGCGGTGACGGGGAGAATGGCTACACCTTC.

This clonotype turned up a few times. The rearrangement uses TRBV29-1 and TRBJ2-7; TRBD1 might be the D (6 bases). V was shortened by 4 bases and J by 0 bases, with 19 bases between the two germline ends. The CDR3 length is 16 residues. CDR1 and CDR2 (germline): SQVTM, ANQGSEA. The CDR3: CSVGQAWRGGSYEQYF. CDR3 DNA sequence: TGCAGCGTTGGTCAGGCGTGGCGAGGGGGCTCCTACGAGCAGTACTTC.

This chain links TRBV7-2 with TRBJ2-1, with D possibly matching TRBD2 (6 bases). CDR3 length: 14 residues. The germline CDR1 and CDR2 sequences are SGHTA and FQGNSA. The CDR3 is CASGASPSYNEQFF. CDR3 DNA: TGTGCTAGCGGCGCCAGCCCCTCCTACAATGAGCAGTTCTTC. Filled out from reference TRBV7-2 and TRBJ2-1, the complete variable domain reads GAGVSQSPSNKVTEKGKDVELRCDPISGHTALYWYRQSLGQGLEFLIYFQGNSAPDKSGLPSDRFSAERTGGSVSTLTIQRTQQEDSAVYLCASGASPSYNEQFFGPGTRLTVL.

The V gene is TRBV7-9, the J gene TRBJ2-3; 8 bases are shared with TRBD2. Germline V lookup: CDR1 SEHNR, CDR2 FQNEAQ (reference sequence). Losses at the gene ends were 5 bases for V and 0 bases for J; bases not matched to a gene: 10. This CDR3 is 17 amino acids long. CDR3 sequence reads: CASSQRSGSGSTDTQYF. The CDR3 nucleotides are TGTGCCAGCAGCCAGCGGAGCGGGAGCGGGAGCACAGATACGCAGTATTTT.

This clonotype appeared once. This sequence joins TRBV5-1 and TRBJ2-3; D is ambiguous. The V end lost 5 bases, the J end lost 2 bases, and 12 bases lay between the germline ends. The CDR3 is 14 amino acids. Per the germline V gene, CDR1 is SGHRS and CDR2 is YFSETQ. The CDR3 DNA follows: TGCGCCAGCAGGGCTTCACAAAACACAGATACGCAGTATTTT. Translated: CASRASQNTDTQYF.

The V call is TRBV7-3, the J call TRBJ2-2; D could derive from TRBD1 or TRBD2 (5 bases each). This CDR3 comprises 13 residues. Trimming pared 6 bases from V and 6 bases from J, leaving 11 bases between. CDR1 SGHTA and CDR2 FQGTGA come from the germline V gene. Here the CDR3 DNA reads TGTGCCAGCAGATGTCAGGGAGCCGGGGAGCTGTTTTTT. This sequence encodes CASRCQGAGELFF.

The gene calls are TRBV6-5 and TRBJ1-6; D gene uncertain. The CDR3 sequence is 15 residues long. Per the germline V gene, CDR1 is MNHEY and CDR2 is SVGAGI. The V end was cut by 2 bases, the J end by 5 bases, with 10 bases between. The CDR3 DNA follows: TGTGCCAGCAGTTACGGTTGGCAGAATAATTCACCCCTCCACTTT. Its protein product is CASSYGWQNNSPLHF.

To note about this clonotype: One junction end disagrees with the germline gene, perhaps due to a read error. In DNA form, the CDR3 reads TGTACCAGCAGTACCGGGACTAGCGGGAACCACGAGCAGTACTTC. Protein: CTSSTGTSGNHEQYF. The chain joins TRBV6-2 or TRBV6-3 to TRBJ2-7; 13 nucleotides agree with TRBD2. The CDR3 contains 15 residues. Germline assignment: CDR1 MNHEY and CDR2 SVGEGT.

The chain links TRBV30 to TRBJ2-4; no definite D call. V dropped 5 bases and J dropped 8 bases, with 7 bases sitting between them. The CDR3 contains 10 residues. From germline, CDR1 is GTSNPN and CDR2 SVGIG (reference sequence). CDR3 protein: CAWSRDIQYF. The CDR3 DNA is TGTGCCTGGTCTCGAGACATTCAGTACTTC.

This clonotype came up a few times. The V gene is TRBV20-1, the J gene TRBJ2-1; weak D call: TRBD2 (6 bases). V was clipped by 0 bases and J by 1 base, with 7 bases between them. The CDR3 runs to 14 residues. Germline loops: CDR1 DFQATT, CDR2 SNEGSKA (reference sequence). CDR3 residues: CSAREGGSYNEQFF. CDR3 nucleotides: TGCAGTGCTAGAGAGGGGGGATCCTACAATGAGCAGTTCTTC.

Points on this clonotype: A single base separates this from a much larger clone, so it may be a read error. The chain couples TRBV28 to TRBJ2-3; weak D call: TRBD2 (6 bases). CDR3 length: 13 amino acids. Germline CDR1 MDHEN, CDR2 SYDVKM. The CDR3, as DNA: TGTACCAGCTGGCTAGCGAGCACAGATACGCAGTATTTT. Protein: CTSWLASTDTQYF.

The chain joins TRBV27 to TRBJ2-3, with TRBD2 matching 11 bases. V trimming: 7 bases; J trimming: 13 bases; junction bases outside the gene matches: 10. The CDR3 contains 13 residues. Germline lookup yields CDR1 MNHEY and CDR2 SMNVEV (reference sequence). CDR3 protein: CASTVTSGTLEYF. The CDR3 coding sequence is TGTGCCAGCACGGTGACTAGCGGGACGCTGGAGTATTTT.

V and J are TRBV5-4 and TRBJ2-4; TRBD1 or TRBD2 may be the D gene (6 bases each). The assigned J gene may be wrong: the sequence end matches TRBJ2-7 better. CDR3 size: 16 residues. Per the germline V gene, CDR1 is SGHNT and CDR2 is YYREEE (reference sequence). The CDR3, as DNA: TGTGCCAGCAGCTCGGGGGCGCCGGCGGGCGTCTACGAGCAGTACTTC. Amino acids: CASSSGAPAGVYEQYF.

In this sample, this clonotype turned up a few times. CDR3 sequence: CASSQAGPRGETQYF. CDR3 bases: TGCGCCAGCAGCCAAGCCGGGCCCAGGGGGGAGACCCAGTACTTC. This sequence joins TRBV4-1 and TRBJ2-5, with 7 nucleotides matching TRBD1. Germline V gene sequence: CDR1 MGHRA, CDR2 YSYEKL. The V segment lost 1 base and the J segment 5 bases; nucleotides outside the gene matches: 7. The CDR3 contains 15 residues.

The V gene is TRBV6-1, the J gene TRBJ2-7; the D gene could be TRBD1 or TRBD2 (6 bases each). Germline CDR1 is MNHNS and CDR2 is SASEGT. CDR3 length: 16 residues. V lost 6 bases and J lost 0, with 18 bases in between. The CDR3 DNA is TGTGCCAGCAGCGCCAACCTAGGGGGGATCTCCTACGAGCAGTACTTC. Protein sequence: CASSANLGGISYEQYF.

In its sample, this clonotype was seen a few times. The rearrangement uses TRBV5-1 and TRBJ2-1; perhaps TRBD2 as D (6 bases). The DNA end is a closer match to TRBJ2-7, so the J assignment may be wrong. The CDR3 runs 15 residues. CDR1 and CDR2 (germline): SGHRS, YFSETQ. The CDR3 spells CASRTGTYSYNEQYF. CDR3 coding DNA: TGCGCCAGCAGGACCGGGACTTACTCCTACAATGAGCAGTACTTC.

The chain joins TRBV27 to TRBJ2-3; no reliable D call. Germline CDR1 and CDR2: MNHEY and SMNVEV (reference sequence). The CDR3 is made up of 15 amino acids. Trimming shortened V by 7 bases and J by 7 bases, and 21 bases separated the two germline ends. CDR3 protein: CASKEKGPGTYTQYF. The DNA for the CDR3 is TGTGCCAGCAAAGAGAAGGGCCCCGGCACTTATACGCAGTATTTT.

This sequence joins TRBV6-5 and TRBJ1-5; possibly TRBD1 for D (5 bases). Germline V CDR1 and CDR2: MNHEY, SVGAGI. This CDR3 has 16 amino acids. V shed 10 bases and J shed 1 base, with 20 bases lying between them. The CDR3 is CATSHGDPKSNQPQHF. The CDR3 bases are TGTGCCACCTCCCACGGGGACCCAAAGAGCAATCAGCCCCAGCATTTT.

The CDR3 region has the DNA TGTGCCAGCAGTTACTCGGGACTGCCCGTTAGCTATGGCTACACCTTC. Residues: CASSYSGLPVSYGYTF. The chain has TRBV27 and TRBJ1-2, with D possibly being TRBD1 (5 bases). The V and J ends lost 4 bases and 4 bases respectively, with 19 bases between them. From germline, CDR1 is MNHEY and CDR2 SMNVEV (reference sequence). CDR3 length equals 16 residues.

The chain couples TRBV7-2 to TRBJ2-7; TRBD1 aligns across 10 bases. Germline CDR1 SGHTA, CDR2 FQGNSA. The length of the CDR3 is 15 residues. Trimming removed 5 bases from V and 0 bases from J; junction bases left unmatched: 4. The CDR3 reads CASSETGGISYEQYF. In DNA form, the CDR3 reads TGTGCCAGCAGCGAGACAGGGGGCATCTCCTACGAGCAGTACTTC. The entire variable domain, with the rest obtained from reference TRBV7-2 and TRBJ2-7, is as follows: GAGVSQSPSNKVTEKGKDVELRCDPISGHTALYWYRQSLGQGLEFLIYFQGNSAPDKSGLPSDRFSAERTGGSVSTLTIQRTQQEDSAVYLCASSETGGISYEQYFGPGTRLTVT.

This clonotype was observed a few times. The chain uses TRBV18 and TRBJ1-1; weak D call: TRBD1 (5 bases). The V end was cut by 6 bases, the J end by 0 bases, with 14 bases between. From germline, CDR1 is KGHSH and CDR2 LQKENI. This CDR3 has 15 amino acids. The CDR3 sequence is CASSPSDSLNTEAFF. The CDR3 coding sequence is TGTGCCAGCTCCCCATCCGACAGCCTGAACACTGAAGCTTTCTTT.

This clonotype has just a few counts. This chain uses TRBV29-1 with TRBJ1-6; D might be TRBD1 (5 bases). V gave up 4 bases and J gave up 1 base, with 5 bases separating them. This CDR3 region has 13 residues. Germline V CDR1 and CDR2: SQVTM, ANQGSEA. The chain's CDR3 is CSVAGSYNSPLHF. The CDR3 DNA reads TGCAGCGTTGCAGGGTCCTATAATTCACCCCTCCACTTT.

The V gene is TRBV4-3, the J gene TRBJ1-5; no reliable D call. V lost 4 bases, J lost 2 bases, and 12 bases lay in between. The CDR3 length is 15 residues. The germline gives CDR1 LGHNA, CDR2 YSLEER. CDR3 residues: CASSLLLGGNQPQHF. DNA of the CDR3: TGCGCCAGCAGCCTCCTACTTGGGGGCAATCAGCCCCAGCATTTT.

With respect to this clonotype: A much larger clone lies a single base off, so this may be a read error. CDR3 loop: CASSCLGGLNTEAFF. DNA for the CDR3: TGTGCCAGCAGCTGCTTGGGAGGGTTGAACACTGAAGCTTTCTTT. The J gene is TRBJ1-1, the V gene TRBV7-3, with D uncertain. The CDR3 loop spans 15 amino acids. Germline V gene lookup returns CDR1 SGHTA and CDR2 FQGTGA. V gave up 4 bases and J gave up 0 bases, with 12 bases separating them.

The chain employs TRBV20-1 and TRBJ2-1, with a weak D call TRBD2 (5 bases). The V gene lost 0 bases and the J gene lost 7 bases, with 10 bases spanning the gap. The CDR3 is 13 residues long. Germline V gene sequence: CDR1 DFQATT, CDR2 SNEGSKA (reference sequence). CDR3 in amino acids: CSARDRERNEQFF. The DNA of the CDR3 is TGCAGTGCTAGAGATAGAGAGCGGAATGAGCAGTTCTTC.